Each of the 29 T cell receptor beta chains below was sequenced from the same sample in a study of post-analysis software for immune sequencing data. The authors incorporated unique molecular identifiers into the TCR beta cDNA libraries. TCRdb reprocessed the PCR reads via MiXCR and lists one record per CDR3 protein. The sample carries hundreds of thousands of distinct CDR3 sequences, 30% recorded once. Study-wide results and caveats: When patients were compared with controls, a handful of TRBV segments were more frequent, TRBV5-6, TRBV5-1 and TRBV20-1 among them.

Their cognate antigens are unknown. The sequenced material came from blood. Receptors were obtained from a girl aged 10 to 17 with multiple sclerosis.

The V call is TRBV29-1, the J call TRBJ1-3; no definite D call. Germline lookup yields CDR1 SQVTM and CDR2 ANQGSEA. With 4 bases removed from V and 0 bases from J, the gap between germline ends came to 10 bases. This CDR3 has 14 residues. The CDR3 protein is CSVAGRSSGNTIYF. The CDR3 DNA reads TGCAGCGTTGCTGGCAGGAGCTCTGGAAACACCATATATTTT.

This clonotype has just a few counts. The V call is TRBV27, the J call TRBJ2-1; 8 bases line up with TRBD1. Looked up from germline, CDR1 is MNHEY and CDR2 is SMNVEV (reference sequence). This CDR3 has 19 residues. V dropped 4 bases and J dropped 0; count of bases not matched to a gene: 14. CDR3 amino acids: CASSSDLIRTGSSYNEQFF. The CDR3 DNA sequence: TGTGCCAGCAGTTCCGACCTAATTCGGACAGGGAGCTCCTACAATGAGCAGTTCTTC.

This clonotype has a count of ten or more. The CDR3 sequence is CASSRALGDTEAFF. Written as DNA, the CDR3 is TGTGCCAGCAGCCGGGCCCTAGGGGACACTGAAGCTTTCTTT. The chain combines TRBV5-6 with TRBJ1-1, with D possibly matching TRBD1 (5 bases). V gave up 4 bases and J gave up 3 bases, with 13 bases separating them. CDR3 length: 14 amino acids. CDR1 SGHDT and CDR2 YYEEEE come from the germline V gene. Together with reference TRBV5-6 and TRBJ1-1, the CDR3 gives the full variable domain: DAGVTQSPTHLIKTRGQQVTLRCSPKSGHDTVSWYQQALGQGPQFIFQYYEEEERQRGNFPDRFSGHQFPNYSSELNVNALLLGDSALYLCASSRALGDTEAFFGQGTRLTVV.

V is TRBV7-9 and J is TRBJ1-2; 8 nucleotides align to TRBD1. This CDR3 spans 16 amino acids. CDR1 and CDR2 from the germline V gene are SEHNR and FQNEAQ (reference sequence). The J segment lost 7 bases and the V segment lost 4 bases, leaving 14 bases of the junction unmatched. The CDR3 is CASSSPPKDRALGYTF. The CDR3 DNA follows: TGTGCCAGCAGCTCCCCCCCTAAGGACAGGGCCCTTGGCTACACCTTC.

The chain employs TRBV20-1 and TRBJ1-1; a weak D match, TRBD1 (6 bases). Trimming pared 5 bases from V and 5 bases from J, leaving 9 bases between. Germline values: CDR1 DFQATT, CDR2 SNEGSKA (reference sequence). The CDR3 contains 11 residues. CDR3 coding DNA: TGCAGTGCTGGCGGGACAACTGAAGCTTTCTTT. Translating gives CSAGGTTEAFF.

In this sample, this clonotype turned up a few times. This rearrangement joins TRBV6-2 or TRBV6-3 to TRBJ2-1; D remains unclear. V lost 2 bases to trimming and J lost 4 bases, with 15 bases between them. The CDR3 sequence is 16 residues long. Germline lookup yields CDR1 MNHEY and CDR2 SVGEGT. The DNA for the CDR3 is TGTGCCAGCAGTTACGCGTCTAAAAGACCGTACAATGAGCAGTTCTTC. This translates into CASSYASKRPYNEQFF.

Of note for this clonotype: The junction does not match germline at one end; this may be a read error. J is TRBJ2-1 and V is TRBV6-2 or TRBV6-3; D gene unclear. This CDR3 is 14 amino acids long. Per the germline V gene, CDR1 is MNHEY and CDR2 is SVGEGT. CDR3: CASSYNGIWNGQFF. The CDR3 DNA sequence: TGTGCCAGCAGTTACAACGGTATCTGGAATGGGCAGTTCTTC.

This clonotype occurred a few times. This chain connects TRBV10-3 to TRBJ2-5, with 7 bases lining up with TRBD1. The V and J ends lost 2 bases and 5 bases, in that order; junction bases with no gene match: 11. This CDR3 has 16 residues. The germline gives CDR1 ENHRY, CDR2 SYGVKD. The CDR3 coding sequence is TGTGCCATCAGTGAGACGGACGACAGGGTCGGGGAGACCCAGTACTTC. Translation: CAISETDDRVGETQYF.

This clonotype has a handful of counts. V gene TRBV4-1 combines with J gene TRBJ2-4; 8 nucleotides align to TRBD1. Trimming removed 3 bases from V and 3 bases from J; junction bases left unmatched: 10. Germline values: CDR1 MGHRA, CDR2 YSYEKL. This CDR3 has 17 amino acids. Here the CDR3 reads CASSQAPTGANKNIQYF. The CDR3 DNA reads TGCGCCAGCAGCCAGGCCCCGACAGGGGCCAACAAAAACATTCAGTACTTC.

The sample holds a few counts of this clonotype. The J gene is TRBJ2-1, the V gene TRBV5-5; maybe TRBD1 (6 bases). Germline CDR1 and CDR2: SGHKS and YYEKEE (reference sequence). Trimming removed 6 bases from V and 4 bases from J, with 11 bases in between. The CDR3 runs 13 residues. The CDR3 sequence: CASTQDSYNEQFF. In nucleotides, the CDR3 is TGTGCCAGCACCCAGGACAGTTACAATGAGCAGTTCTTC.

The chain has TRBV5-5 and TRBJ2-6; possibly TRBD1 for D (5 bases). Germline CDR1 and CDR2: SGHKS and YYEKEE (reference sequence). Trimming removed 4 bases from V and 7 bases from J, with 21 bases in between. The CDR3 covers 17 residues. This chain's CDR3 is CASSTPQTGLEANVLTF. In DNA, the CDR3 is TGTGCCAGCAGCACCCCGCAAACAGGTCTGGAAGCCAACGTCCTGACTTTC.

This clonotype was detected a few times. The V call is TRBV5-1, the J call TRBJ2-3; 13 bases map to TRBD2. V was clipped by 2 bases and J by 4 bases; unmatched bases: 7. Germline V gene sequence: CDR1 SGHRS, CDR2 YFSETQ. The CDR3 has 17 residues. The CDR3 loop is CASSFGTSGVSPDTQYF. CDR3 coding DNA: TGCGCCAGCAGCTTCGGGACTAGCGGGGTCTCCCCAGATACGCAGTATTTT. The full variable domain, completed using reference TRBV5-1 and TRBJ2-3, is KAGVTQTPRYLIKTRGQQVTLSCSPISGHRSVSWYQQTPGQGLQFLFEYFSETQRNKGNFPGRFSGRQFSNSRSEMNVSTLELGDSALYLCASSFGTSGVSPDTQYFGPGTRLTVL.

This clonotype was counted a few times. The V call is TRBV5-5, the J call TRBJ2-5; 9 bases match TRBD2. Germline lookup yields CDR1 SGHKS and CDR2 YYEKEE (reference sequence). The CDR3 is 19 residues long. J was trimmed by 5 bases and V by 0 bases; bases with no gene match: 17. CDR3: CASSLAGWGGSGSLETQYF. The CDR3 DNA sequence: TGTGCCAGCAGCTTGGCCGGATGGGGGGGTAGCGGGAGCTTGGAGACCCAGTACTTC.

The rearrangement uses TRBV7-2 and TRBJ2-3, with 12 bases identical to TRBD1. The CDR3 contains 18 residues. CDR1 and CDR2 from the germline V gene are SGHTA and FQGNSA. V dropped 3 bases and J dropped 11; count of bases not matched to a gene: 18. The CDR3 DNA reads TGTGCCAGCAGCTTTCGTTCCGGGACAGGGGGCGCGAGGCGGGAGCAGTATTTT. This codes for CASSFRSGTGGARREQYF.

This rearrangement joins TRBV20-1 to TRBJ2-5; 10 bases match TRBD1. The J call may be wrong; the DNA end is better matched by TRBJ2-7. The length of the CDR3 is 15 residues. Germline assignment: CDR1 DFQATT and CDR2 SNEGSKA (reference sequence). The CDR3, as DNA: TGCAGTGCTAGAGCTCCGGACAGGGGGGGTTACGAGCAGTACTTC. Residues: CSARAPDRGGYEQYF.

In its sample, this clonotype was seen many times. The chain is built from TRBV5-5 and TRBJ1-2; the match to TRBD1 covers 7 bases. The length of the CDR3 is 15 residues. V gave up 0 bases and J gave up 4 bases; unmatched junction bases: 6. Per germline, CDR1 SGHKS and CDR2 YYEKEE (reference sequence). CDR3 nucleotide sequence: TGTGCCAGCAGCTTGGTCGGCAGGGGGTCCTATGGCTACACCTTC. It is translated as CASSLVGRGSYGYTF.

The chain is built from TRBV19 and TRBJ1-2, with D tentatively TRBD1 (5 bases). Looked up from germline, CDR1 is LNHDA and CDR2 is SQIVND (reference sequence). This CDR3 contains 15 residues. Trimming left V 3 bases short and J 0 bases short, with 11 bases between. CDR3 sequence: CASSIPDRSNYGYTF. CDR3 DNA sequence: TGTGCCAGTAGTATCCCCGACAGATCTAACTATGGCTACACCTTC.

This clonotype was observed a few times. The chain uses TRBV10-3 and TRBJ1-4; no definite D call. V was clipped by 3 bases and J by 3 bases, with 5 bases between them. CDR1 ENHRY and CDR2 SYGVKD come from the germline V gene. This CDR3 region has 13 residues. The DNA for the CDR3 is TGTGCCATCAGTGATCGGGCTAATGAAAAACTGTTTTTT. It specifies CAISDRANEKLFF.

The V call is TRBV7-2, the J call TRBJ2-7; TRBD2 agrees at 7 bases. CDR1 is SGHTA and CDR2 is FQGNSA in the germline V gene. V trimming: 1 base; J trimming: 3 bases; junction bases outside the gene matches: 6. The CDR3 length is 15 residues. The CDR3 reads CASSLGGGPVYEQYF. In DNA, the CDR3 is TGTGCCAGCAGCTTAGGGGGGGGACCGGTCTACGAGCAGTACTTC. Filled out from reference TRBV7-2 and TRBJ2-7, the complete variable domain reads GAGVSQSPSNKVTEKGKDVELRCDPISGHTALYWYRQSLGQGLEFLIYFQGNSAPDKSGLPSDRFSAERTGGSVSTLTIQRTQQEDSAVYLCASSLGGGPVYEQYFGPGTRLTVT.

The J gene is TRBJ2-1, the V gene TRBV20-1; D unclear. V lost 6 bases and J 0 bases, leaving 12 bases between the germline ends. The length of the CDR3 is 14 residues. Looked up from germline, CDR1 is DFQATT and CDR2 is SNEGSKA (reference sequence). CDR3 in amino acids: CSAPTEHSYNEQFF. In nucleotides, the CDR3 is TGCAGTGCCCCGACTGAACACTCCTACAATGAGCAGTTCTTC.

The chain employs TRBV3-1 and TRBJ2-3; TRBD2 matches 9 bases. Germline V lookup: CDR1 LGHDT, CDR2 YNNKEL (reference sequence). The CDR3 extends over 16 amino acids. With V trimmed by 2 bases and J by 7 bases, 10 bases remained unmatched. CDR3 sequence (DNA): TGTGCCAGCAGCCAACCCCCAAGCGGGGGGCGAAATACGCAGTATTTT. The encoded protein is CASSQPPSGGRNTQYF.

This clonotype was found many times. This CDR3 is CASSLVQGGTQYF. The CDR3 nucleotides are TGTGCCAGCAGTTTAGTACAGGGAGGTACGCAGTATTTT. V usage is TRBV12-3 or TRBV12-4 and J usage is TRBJ2-3, with D perhaps given as TRBD1 or TRBD2 (6 bases each). The CDR3 sequence is 13 residues long. The V gene lost 1 base and the J gene lost 8 bases, with 10 bases spanning the gap.

The CDR3 coding sequence is TGTGCCAGCAGTTCAGGACTAGCGGGAGGATGGGTCAATGAGCAGTTCTTC. Translating it yields CASSSGLAGGWVNEQFF. The V gene is TRBV28, the J gene TRBJ2-1; 14 bases map to TRBD2. Germline CDR1 reads MDHEN; CDR2 reads SYDVKM. Unmatched junction bases numbered 8, after V lost 4 bases and J lost 6 bases. The CDR3 is 17 residues long.

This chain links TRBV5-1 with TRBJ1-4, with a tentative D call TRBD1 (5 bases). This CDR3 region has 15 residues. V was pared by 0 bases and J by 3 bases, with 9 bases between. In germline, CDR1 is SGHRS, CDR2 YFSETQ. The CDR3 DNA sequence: TGCGCCAGCAGCTTGGCGGGGGTGCCTAATGAAAAACTGTTTTTT. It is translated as CASSLAGVPNEKLFF.

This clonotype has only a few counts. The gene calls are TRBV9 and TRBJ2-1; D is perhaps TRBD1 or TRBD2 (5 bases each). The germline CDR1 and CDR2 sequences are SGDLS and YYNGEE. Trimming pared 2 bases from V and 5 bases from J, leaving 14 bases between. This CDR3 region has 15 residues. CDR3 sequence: CASSVLGARDNEQFF. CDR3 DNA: TGTGCCAGCAGCGTTTTAGGGGCGCGGGACAATGAGCAGTTCTTC.

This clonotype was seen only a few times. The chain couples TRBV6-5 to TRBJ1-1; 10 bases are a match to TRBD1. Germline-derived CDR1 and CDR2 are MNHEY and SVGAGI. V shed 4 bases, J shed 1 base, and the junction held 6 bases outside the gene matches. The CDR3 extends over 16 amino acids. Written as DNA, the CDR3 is TGTGCCAGCAGTTGGGACCGGGACAGGGGGAACACTGAAGCTTTCTTT. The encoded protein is CASSWDRDRGNTEAFF.

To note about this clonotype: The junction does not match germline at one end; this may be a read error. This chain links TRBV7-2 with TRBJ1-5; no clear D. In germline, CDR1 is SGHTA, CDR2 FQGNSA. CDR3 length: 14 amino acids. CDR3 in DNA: TGTGCCAACAGCTTATACAACAACAATCAGCCCCAGCATTTT. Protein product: CANSLYNNNQPQHF.

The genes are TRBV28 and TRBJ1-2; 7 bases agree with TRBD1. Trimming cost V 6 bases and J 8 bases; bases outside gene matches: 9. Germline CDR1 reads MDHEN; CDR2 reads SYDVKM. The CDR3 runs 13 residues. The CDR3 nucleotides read TGTGCCAGCAGAGTGACAGGGAGCCGGGGCTACACCTTC. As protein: CASRVTGSRGYTF.

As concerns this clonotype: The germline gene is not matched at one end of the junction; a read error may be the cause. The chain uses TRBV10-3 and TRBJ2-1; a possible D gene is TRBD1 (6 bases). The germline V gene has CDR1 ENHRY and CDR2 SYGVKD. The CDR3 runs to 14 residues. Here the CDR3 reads CVIRDTSFYNEQFF. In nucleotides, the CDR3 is TGTGTCATCAGGGACACGTCCTTCTACAATGAGCAGTTCTTC.